This T cell receptor (beta chain) was observed in a study of T cells after posttransplantation cyclophosphamide. Only in-frame clones appear in the TCRdb table, and some are missing; sequencing was by immunoSEQ multiplex PCR. The data hold over 2,500 clones, with about four fifths observed a single time. Treatment was busulfan-fludarabine conditioning, a marrow graft, and cyclophosphamide on days +3 and +4. Details on this clone: Its antigen is currently unknown.

Study-level results: Donor CD8+ memory clones often dominated recipient blood repertoires at later times. Tissue-infiltrating T cells from skin or gut overlapped little with blood T cells.

The receptor was isolated from a male patient in his sixties who received an allogeneic stem cell transplant from a related donor and was CMV-positive. Some T cells may have come from the graft donor. The sample was PBMCs, taken about 190 days after allogeneic stem cell transplant with posttransplant cyclophosphamide.

CDR3 sequence: CASSERGVIDTQYF. In DNA form, the CDR3 reads TGTGCCAGTAGTGAGCGGGGGGTGATAGATACGCAGTATTTT. The J gene is TRBJ2-3, the V gene TRBV19; 9 bases align to TRBD2. The V segment lost 5 bases and the J segment 5 bases; nucleotides outside the gene matches: 5. Germline assignment: CDR1 LNHDA and CDR2 SQIVND (reference sequence). CDR3 length: 14 residues.